This T cell receptor (beta chain) is from a study of T cell changes during pregnancy in multiple sclerosis. The V end was cut by 5 bases, the J end by 1 base, with 12 bases between. CDR1 and CDR2 from the germline V gene are LGHNT and FRNRAP. The CDR3 extends over 15 amino acids. Clones were read by immunoSEQ multiplex PCR, and TCRdb kept only the in-frame ones, dropping some. The sample records tens of thousands of clones, roughly 92% being singletons. This clone was detected only once. This receptor was identified in a female donor with multiple sclerosis, enrolled in a pregnancy study. The specimen was peripheral blood, collected after pregnancy. This rearrangement joins TRBV12-5 to TRBJ1-5; a weak D match, TRBD1 (5 bases). CDR3 DNA sequence: TGTGCTAGTGGTGCGGGGACGAGGAGCAATCAGCCCCAGCATTTT. Residues: CASGAGTRSNQPQHF.